Listed below are T cell receptor beta chains from one sample, sequenced in a study of cytomegalovirus exposure and HLA in healthy donors. Sequencing was performed with immunoSEQ multiplex PCR; in TCRdb, only in-frame clones are kept and a portion is missing. Of some 180,000 clones in the sample, about 9% are singletons; the top ten hold roughly 1.4%. Sequencing was done on a sample of PBMCs. These receptors were obtained from a woman aged 30 to 39 in good health and CMV-seropositive. Each CDR3 is given with its conserved first and last residue.

V gene,J gene,CDR3 protein
TRBV30,TRBJ2-1,CASATADSSYNEQFF
TRBV5-6,TRBJ2-7,CASSFGTSGNYEQYF
TRBV6-1,TRBJ1-4,CASSAYRVGREKLFF
TRBV9,TRBJ2-2,CASSPPGDRGIGGELFF
TRBV5-1,TRBJ2-3,CASSLMKLGSDTQYF
TRBV5-1,TRBJ1-2,CASTQGGNYGYTF
TRBV6-1,TRBJ1-5,CASSGRGGGNQPQHF
TRBV5-4,TRBJ1-2,CASSTGTGAYDTYGYTF
TRBV30,TRBJ1-2,CAWSPTGGEYGYTF
TRBV30,TRBJ2-7,CAWRETAVSYEQYF
TRBV7-9,TRBJ2-3,CASTSGGTDTQYF
TRBV7-3,TRBJ2-3,CASSLKGLRTGGSTDTQYF
TRBV4-1,TRBJ2-5,CASSPSWTGGVETQYF
TRBV5-1,TRBJ1-1,CASRTVGFSMNTEAFF
TRBV2,TRBJ1-2,CASSVSSYGYTF
TRBV11-3,TRBJ1-1,CASSQTGGTEAFF
TRBV7-9,TRBJ2-3,CASSSSGRAVDTQYF
TRBV6-1,TRBJ1-2,CASSPLGQGAHGYTF
TRBV4-1,TRBJ2-3,CASSLRESTDTQYF
TRBV19,TRBJ2-3,CASSRKERGPDTQYF
TRBV18,TRBJ1-1,CASSRDRKNTEAFF
TRBV29-1,TRBJ1-1,CSVEYLGQGAENTEAFF
TRBV21-1,TRBJ2-7,CAIEGGAYEQYF
TRBV10-2,TRBJ2-1,CASSSQGVQRPGNEQFF
TRBV7-9,TRBJ2-5,CASSFTSGQETQYF
TRBV5-6,TRBJ1-3,CASSFGTSSGNTIYF
TRBV6-4,TRBJ2-1,CASSESRLASQFF
TRBV10-3,TRBJ1-2,CAISPGEGYGYTF
TRBV29-1,TRBJ1-2,CSVEGSGLANYGYTF
TRBV7-2,TRBJ1-2,CASSQGQVKGGYTF
TRBV19,TRBJ1-1,CASSIGTALVTEAFF
TRBV27,TRBJ1-2,CASSLKTGSVYGYTF
TRBV11-3,TRBJ2-2,CASSQDRGSGELFF
TRBV30,TRBJ1-2,CAWSRNYGYTF
TRBV11-2,TRBJ1-4,CASSLSEKLFF
TRBV5-4,TRBJ2-7,CASSWTGGGDEQYF
TRBV7-2,TRBJ1-1,CASSLGIGTGGPEAFF
TRBV27,TRBJ2-5,CASSFAGARYAETQYF
TRBV19,TRBJ1-5,CASGGQGVGQPQHF
TRBV5-6,TRBJ2-7,CASSPPGLSSYEQYF
TRBV30,TRBJ2-2,CASLYGGPGELFF
TRBV18,TRBJ1-5,CASSLLQGYNQPQHF
TRBV18,TRBJ2-1,CASSPGTSYEQFF
TRBV11-2,TRBJ2-2,CASSLPGLARELFF
TRBV11-2,TRBJ2-5,CASSATGGWNQETQYF
TRBV7-9,TRBJ2-5,CASSEAGLLKKETQYF
TRBV29-1,TRBJ2-7,CSVLQGYTYEQYF
TRBV7-4,NA,CASSLGLREGGYEQYF
TRBV2,TRBJ2-7,CASRVSGRPVYEQYF
TRBV19,TRBJ2-3,CASSSPAGGVSTDTQYF